This T cell receptor (beta chain) was sequenced during a study of blood T cell repertoires in COVID-19. Across the whole study: Spain, Italy and the United States supplied samples that represented acute and convalescent COVID-19. T cells, B-cell-depleted T cells, or PBMCs supplied cDNA or gDNA.

Per the germline V gene, CDR1 is MDHEN and CDR2 is SYDVKM. Trimming took off 8 bases at V and 4 bases at J, with 9 bases between the two ends. The CDR3 is 12 residues long. Original processing methods: Reference gene primer amplification gave estimated nucleated cell counts. Profiled with immunoSEQ multiplex PCR; TCRdb holds only in-frame clones, not every one. V and J calls and clone size are those listed in that table; D and trimming were worked out from the DNA. Of under 130,000 clones listed, approximately 81% are singletons. This TCR derives from a human donor in a cohort sampled during active COVID-19. The chain carries TRBV28 and TRBJ1-3; D remains ambiguous. Sequenced sample: peripheral blood. As DNA, the CDR3 is TGTGCCAGCTTAAGACTCGGAAACACCATATATTTT. It yields the protein CASLRLGNTIYF.